This TCR beta chain originates from a study of blood T cell repertoires in COVID-19. Across the study: The United States, Italy and Spain provided the acute and convalescent COVID-19 samples. PBMCs, B-cell-depleted T cells, or T cells provided the cDNA or gDNA that made up the material.

In the original workflow: Amplification of reference gene primers provided the estimated nucleated cell counts. Repertoires were generated with immunoSEQ multiplex PCR, while TCRdb's copy carries only in-frame clones and drops some. V, J and clone size were drawn from that table, and D and trimming were deduced from the DNA. Among around 200,000 clones listed, 70% to 90% were seen once. Donors were grouped by their self-reported clinical history. Sequenced sample: PBMCs or T cells enriched from blood (not recorded which). The clonotype originates from a woman between 45 and 60 years old in a cohort exposed to, infected with or recovered from COVID-19 (not recorded which).

CDR3 loop: CASNPSAAASSYNSPLHF. DNA for the CDR3: TGCGCCAGCAACCCCTCTGCCGCGGCTAGCTCCTATAATTCACCCCTCCACTTT. This sequence joins TRBV5-1 and TRBJ1-6, with no clear D. This CDR3 spans 18 amino acids. Trimming stripped 6 bases from V and 0 bases from J, with 19 bases between. CDR1 is SGHRS, CDR2 YFSETQ, per germline.